The present entry profiles one T cell receptor (beta chain) with its context. Antigen unknown. The CDR3 spans 15 residues. J gave up 6 bases and V 6 bases, and 13 bases lay outside the gene matches. CDR1 LNHDA and CDR2 SQIVND come from the germline V gene (reference sequence). The sample is drawn from a study of cytomegalovirus exposure and HLA in healthy donors. Study-wide findings and caveats: Sequences of the TCR beta chain were said to predict the HLA-A and HLA-B alleles of most subjects accurately. Immune exposure information available was restricted to CMV serostatus. A later analysis found most CMV-associated TCR beta chains apparently HLA-restricted. Some TCR beta chains (more than 150 of them) were listed as cytomegalovirus-associated.

PCR amplification relied on 60 Vbeta primers (plus 13 Jbeta primers). Clones were read by immunoSEQ multiplex PCR, and TCRdb kept only the in-frame ones, dropping some. This sample carries some 150,000 clones, 70% to 85% of them seen once, and the ten largest clones take 1.4%. The chain uses TRBV19 and TRBJ2-5; 7 nucleotides agree with TRBD2. Sequencing was carried out using PBMCs. This TCR was recovered from a male donor in good health and CMV-seronegative. CDR3 amino acids: CASSYITGGRKTQYF. CDR3 bases: TGTGCCAGTAGCTACATTACGGGGGGTCGAAAGACCCAGTACTTC.